These T cell receptor beta chains were read from a single sample in a study of cytomegalovirus exposure and HLA in healthy donors. The protocol was immunoSEQ multiplex PCR, while the TCRdb copy is restricted to in-frame clones and leaves out a portion. The table shows about 160,000 clones, with more than 80% occurring only once. Sequencing was carried out using PBMCs. Receptors originate from a woman aged 18-29 years in good health and CMV-seronegative. Both conserved end residues are part of each CDR3. D genes are given only for firm matches. Some rows have no size entry. The others give once, few or many, or a class for an expanded clone.

D,size,V,J,DNA,CDR3
TRBD2,-,TRBV5-1,TRBJ2-3,TGCGCCAGCAGCTTGTGGGGGGGACTAGCGCCTACAGATACGCAGTATTTT,CASSLWGGLAPTDTQYF
-,once,TRBV5-5,TRBJ2-7,TGTGCCAGCAGCTTGGAAGGCCGGGCCTACGAGCAGTACTTC,CASSLEGRAYEQYF
-,-,TRBV25-1,TRBJ2-2,TGTGCCAGCAGTGAGTACAGGACGAACACCGGGGAGCTGTTTTTT,CASSEYRTNTGELFF
-,-,TRBV7-9,TRBJ2-1,TGTGCCAGCAGCTTAATCTTGAATGAGCAGTTCTTC,CASSLILNEQFF
-,-,TRBV28,TRBJ1-2,TGTGCCAGCAGTTTATCCCCCCTCGTGAGTCATGTTGGCTACACCTTC,CASSLSPLVSHVGYTF
-,-,TRBV10-2,TRBJ2-2,TGCGCCAGCAATTTCGGCACCGGGGAGCTGTTTTTT,CASNFGTGELFF
TRBD1,-,TRBV19,TRBJ1-1,TGTGCCAGTAGTACGGGACAGTTCGAAAACACTGAAGCTTTCTTT,CASSTGQFENTEAFF
-,-,TRBV30,TRBJ1-1,TGTGCCTGGAGTGCAACACAGAACACTGAAGCTTTCTTT,CAWSATQNTEAFF
TRBD2,-,TRBV28,TRBJ2-1,TGTGCCAGCAGTTCCTCTAGCGGGAGGGATGAGCAGTTCTTC,CASSSSSGRDEQFF
-,-,TRBV2,TRBJ1-2,TGTGCCAGCAGTGAGGGGGGGCCCTATGGCTACACCTTC,CASSEGGPYGYTF
TRBD2,once,TRBV5-1,TRBJ2-3,TGCGCCAGCGGACGGGCTAGCGGGATGTCAGATACGCAGTATTTT,CASGRASGMSDTQYF
TRBD2,-,TRBV2,TRBJ2-7,TGTGCCAGCAAGGGGATAGCGGGAGAGGGCGAGCAGTACTTC,CASKGIAGEGEQYF
-,few,TRBV19,TRBJ2-6,TGTGCCAGTAGTATAAGTTCAGGAACTGGGGCCAACGTCCTGACTTTC,CASSISSGTGANVLTF
TRBD2,-,TRBV7-2,TRBJ2-1,TGTGCCAGCAGCTCTCCTACTAGCGGGATAAACTACAATGAGCAGTTCTTC,CASSSPTSGINYNEQFF
TRBD1,-,TRBV10-3,TRBJ2-7,TGTGCCGCCCAACAGGGGGCGTCCTACGAGCAGTACTTC,CAAQQGASYEQYF
-,-,TRBV30,TRBJ2-7,TGTGCCTGGAGTTTCGGGGGAGTAGGCTACGAGCAGTACTTC,CAWSFGGVGYEQYF